This record concerns one TCR beta chain sequence. A much larger clone lies one base from this, so it may be a read error. These data belong to a study of shared clonotypes between healthy human individuals. Germline values: CDR1 MDHEN, CDR2 SYDVKM. V gave up 6 bases and J gave up 2 bases, with 5 bases separating them. The CDR3 has 11 residues. The authors' processing: Because ImmunoSEQ provided only junction sequences with no quality scores, the filtering differed. Clones were read by immunoSEQ multiplex PCR, and TCRdb kept only the in-frame ones, dropping some. Clone size and the V and J calls come from that table; the DNA yielded D and trimming. The data show roughly 2 million clones, roughly 94% seen once.

The sequencing sample was made of naive CD4+ T cells sorted from blood. Subset noted: CD45RA+ positively selected. This chain uses TRBV28 with TRBJ2-7; D remains ambiguous. The source is a man younger than 35 in good health. In nucleotides, the CDR3 is TGTGCCAGCAGAGGGACCTACGAGCAGTACTTC. Protein: CASRGTYEQYF.